The clone carrying this T cell receptor (beta chain) was counted a few times. Its antigen is as yet unknown. V was pared by 3 bases and J by 6 bases, with 3 bases of the junction left unmatched. The CDR3 is made up of 14 amino acids. Germline-derived CDR1 and CDR2 are SGDLS and YYNGEE. These data are taken from a study of T cell repertoires in cytomegalovirus infection. General observations from the study: The ex vivo response was dominated by HLA-C-restricted CMV-specific TCR beta clonotypes.

MiXCR, run by TCRdb on the reads, gives a single entry per CDR3 protein. The data hold about 890,000 distinct CDR3 sequences, with 30% to 40% observed a single time. Sequenced here: cultured CD8+ T cells from PBMCs, sampled from culture after CMV antigen stimulation. The chain has TRBV9 and TRBJ1-6, with 7 bases lining up with TRBD1. This receptor was identified in a human donor in good health (CMV status not recorded). Some clones in this sample may be carry-over from other donors' samples. The CDR3 protein is CASSGGQINSPLHF. The CDR3 bases are TGTGCCAGCAGCGGGGGACAGATTAATTCACCCCTCCACTTT.